The TCR beta chain described here comes from a study of shared clonotypes between healthy human individuals (dated by TCRdb to the early 2020s). Study-wide context: The cohort included three men and two women between 18 and 49 years of age. For each donor, three plates each were used for CD4 naive and CD4 memory, two plates were used for CD8 naive, and one plate was used for CD8 memory. To estimate repertoire size and how much clonotype sharing occurs between individuals, the study deeply sequenced the blood TCR repertoires of about five healthy adults. Libraries were prepared and TCR repertoires were sequenced by different laboratories using diverse techniques, in order to increase sequencing depth and limit assay-specific biases. Per donor, leukapheresis produced somewhere between about 0.94 and 9.5 billion PBMCs.

The donors were healthy, HIV-negative adults who had no recently reported acute infections or vaccinations. Every donor was a Caucasian adult living in Nashville, Tennessee, USA. CD4+ T cells were enriched through magnetic negative selection, after which naive cells were positively selected on CD45RA and the remaining negative fraction served as the memory subset. Blood was obtained by leukapheresis, after which PBMCs were separated by Ficoll-Histopaque density gradient centrifugation and cryopreserved in liquid nitrogen vapor phase. Purity and quantity of every magnetically sorted T cell population were checked by analytical flow cytometry. From each sorted fraction, genomic DNA was isolated and quantified by UV absorbance on a Nanodrop 2000c. V loses 6 bases, J loses 6 bases, and the germline ends lie 23 bases apart. The CDR1 and CDR2 encoded by the germline V gene are SQVTM and ANQGSEA. Including the terminal cysteine and phenylalanine, the CDR3 comprises 15 residues. Of all the DNA, just the CDR3 is kept, 45 bases in frame from base 1.

Using the deep immunoSEQ assay, multiplex PCR amplified TCR CDR3 regions from genomic DNA. Extracted genomic DNA from each cell subset was distributed evenly across all wells of several immunoSEQ 96-well plates, and each plate was treated as a replicate. For sorted subsets, about 200 ng genomic DNA, equal to about 30,000 T cell genomes, was loaded into each replicate PCR. Purified libraries were quantified with a Qubit 3.0 fluorometer, sized on a Bioanalyzer 2100, and re-quantified with the KAPA Library Quantification kit. Every immunoSEQ 96-well plate was sequenced on a separate single-read 150-cycle Illumina NextSeq 550 flow cell. From the authors' description of their analysis: Because only junctional sequences without quality scores were contained in the immunoSEQ output, filtering matching that applied to full-length reads could not be performed. Sequences were annotated with PyIR, a Python wrapper for IgBLAST v1.9, using IMGT germline references to assign V/J genes and CDR3. Reads were filtered out if the reads had weak V/J assignments (E-value above 1e-6), no CDR3, stop codons, out-of-frame junctions, or ambiguous translated residues. A V3J clonotype was defined by an identical inferred V gene, J gene, and CDR3 amino acid sequence. The percentage overlap between two repertoires was calculated by dividing the number of shared unique clonotypes by the size of the smaller repertoire. Repertoire richness was assessed with RTK rarefaction, the Chao1 estimator, and Recon v2.1 estimates of unobserved clonotypes. OLGA was used to compute generation probabilities for all TCRbeta clonotypes that the gDNA method yielded from a few donors. The table comes from immuneACCESS by way of TCRdb, which keeps in-frame sequences with V and J called. Part of the clones is missing from these tables; in studies checked, under half for an unresolved V gene and the rest for unknown reasons. The DNA was the basis for D and trimming; V, J and clone size are from that table. The sample table contains roughly 1.4 million clones; only one count was recorded for around 98.5% of them. The ten most abundant clones make up 0.36% of the sample.

As for this clone: Its binding antigen is unknown. Base qualities are missing; no much larger clone stands one base away.

What the research found in general, with its limitations: Estimated clonotype richness was generally larger for naive than for memory subsets. Rarefaction of sorted-subset datasets indicated incomplete sequencing despite the large sequencing depth. Based on pairwise subsampling, the degree of clonotype sharing among donors was expected to be affected by sequencing depth. Compared with non-shared clonotypes, the clonotypes found in all four sorted-subset donors had higher generation probabilities. When several donors were compared, the shared fraction of clonotypes was about 5.4% for naive CD4, about 4% for naive CD8, 2.3% for memory CD4, and around 0.37% for memory CD8. The genetic and exposure-history diversity represented was limited by the small number of donors. Sampling was limited to blood, and TCR repertoires in tissue likely differ from TCR repertoires in blood.

Recombination linked TRBV29-1 to TRBJ1-1; the D segment could be TRBD1, given 5 matching bases. Sequences were obtained from naive CD4+ T cells sorted from blood. Sample cell subset or site, as interpreted from the label and publication: CD45RA+ positively selected. This receptor was taken from a man in his thirties or forties in good health. At the DNA level, the sequence is TGCAGCGTCGTCCGGCTGGGACGGAAGGGTCCTGAAGCTTTCTTT. Its translation is CSVVRLGRKGPEAFF. Here the CDR3 is joined to the reference TRBV29-1 and TRBJ1-1 genes, and the full variable domain is: SAVISQKPSRDICQRGTSLTIQCQVDSQVTMMFWYRQQPGQSLTLIATANQGSEATYESGFVIDKFPISRPNLTFSTLTVSNMSPEDSSIYLCSVVRLGRKGPEAFFGQGTRLTVV.